This T cell receptor (beta chain) originates from a study of blood T cell repertoires in COVID-19. The cohort comprised adults aged roughly 18 to 95 years residing in approximately 22 US areas. Recovered Cohort 3 donors showed two negative PCRs, clearance, or symptom resolution. V gave up 4 bases and J gave up 1 base, with 13 bases separating them. The CDR3 loop spans 14 amino acids. Germline V gene sequence: CDR1 SQVTM, CDR2 ANQGSEA. Original analysis: Amplification from reference gene primers served as the basis for estimated nucleated cell counts. The repertoire was sequenced with immunoSEQ multiplex PCR; TCRdb's copy has only in-frame clones and lacks some. The DNA was the basis for D and trimming; V, J and clone size are from that table. The top ten hold roughly 10% of the sample, which has about 300,000 clones, just over 85% seen once.

The sample consisted of PBMCs or T cells enriched from blood (not recorded which). This TCR was recovered from a woman aged 18 to 35 who had recovered from COVID-19. The J gene is TRBJ1-1, the V gene TRBV29-1; tentatively, D is TRBD1 (6 bases). As DNA, the CDR3 is TGCAGCGTTGGGAAACAGGGTAAGAACACTGAAGCTTTCTTT. It translates to CSVGKQGKNTEAFF.